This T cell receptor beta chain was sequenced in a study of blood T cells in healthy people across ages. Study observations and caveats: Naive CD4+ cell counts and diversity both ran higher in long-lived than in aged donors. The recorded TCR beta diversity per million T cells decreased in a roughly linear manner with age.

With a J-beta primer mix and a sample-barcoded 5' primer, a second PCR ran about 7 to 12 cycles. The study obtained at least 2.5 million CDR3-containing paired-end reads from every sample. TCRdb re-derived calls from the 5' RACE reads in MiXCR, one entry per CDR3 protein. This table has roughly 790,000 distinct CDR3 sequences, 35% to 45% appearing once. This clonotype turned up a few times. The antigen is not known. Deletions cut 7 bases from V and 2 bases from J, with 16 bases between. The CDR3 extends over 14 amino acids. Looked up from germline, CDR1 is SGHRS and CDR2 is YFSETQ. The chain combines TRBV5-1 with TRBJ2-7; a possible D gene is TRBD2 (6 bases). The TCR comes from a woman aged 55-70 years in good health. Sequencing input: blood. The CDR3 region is CASRKETGAYEQYF. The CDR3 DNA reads TGCGCCAGCCGTAAGGAGACGGGAGCCTACGAGCAGTACTTC.